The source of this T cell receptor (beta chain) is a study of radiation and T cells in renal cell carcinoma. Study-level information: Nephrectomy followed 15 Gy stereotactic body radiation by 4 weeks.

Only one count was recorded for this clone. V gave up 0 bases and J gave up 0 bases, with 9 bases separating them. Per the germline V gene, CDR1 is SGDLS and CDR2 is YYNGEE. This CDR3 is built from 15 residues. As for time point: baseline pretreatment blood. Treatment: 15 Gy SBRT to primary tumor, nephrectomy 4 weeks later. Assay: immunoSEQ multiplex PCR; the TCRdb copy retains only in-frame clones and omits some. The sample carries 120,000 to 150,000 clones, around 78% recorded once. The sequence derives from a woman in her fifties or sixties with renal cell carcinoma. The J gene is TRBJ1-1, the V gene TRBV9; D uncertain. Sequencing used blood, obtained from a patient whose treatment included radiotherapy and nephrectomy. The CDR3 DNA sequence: TGTGCCAGCAGCGTAGGGTGGGGAGTGAACACTGAAGCTTTCTTT. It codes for CASSVGWGVNTEAFF.